Listed here is a single TCR beta chain. V dropped 3 bases and J dropped 5; count of bases not matched to a gene: 9. This CDR3 spans 15 amino acids. CDR1 and CDR2 (germline): SQVTM, ANQGSEA. As to treatment: oral pan-JAK inhibitor, 5-10 mg twice daily. The record originates from a study of CD8+ T cells in alopecia areata. RNA extraction was followed by reverse transcription into cDNA, which acted as the sequencing template. Clones were sequenced by immunoSEQ multiplex PCR, and TCRdb holds only the in-frame ones, with some missing. The repertoire has some 170,000 clones, 58% of them found once; the top ten carry 16%.

This TCR was sampled from a human donor with alopecia areata. The specimen was CD4+ T cells sorted from blood, collected at roughly week 58, from a patient treated with tofacitinib. The chain combines TRBV29-1 with TRBJ2-5, with 10 bases that match TRBD1. CDR3 region: CSVESGQGISETQYF. The CDR3 nucleotides read TGCAGCGTTGAGTCGGGACAGGGGATATCGGAGACCCAGTACTTC. The full variable domain, rest sourced from reference TRBV29-1 and TRBJ2-5, is SAVISQKPSRDICQRGTSLTIQCQVDSQVTMMFWYRQQPGQSLTLIATANQGSEATYESGFVIDKFPISRPNLTFSTLTVSNMSPEDSSIYLCSVESGQGISETQYFGPGTRLLVL.